This T cell receptor (beta chain) is from a study of radiotherapy plus CTLA-4 blockade in lung cancer. For the study at large: Disease control was present in roughly a third of patients, and objective responses in approximately 20%. Study-wide results and limits: TCR clones originating in tumors grew in number in blood after radiotherapy plus ipilimumab. Alongside interferon-beta, early blood T cell clone dynamics were reportedly the best predictor of response.

The CDR3 extends over 12 amino acids. Germline V gives CDR1 SGHNT, CDR2 YENEEA. Deletions cut 3 bases from V and 5 bases from J, with 6 bases between. Libraries were prepared by immunoSEQ multiplex PCR; TCRdb keeps only in-frame clonotypes and omits some of them. There are 75,000 or so clones in the sample; around 73% occur only once, and 7% to 8% lies in the top ten. Focal radiation was given together with CTLA-4 blockade (ipilimumab) to patients with chemo-refractory metastatic non-small-cell lung cancer. Details on this clone: The antigen remains undetermined.

The source is a human donor with non-small cell lung cancer who had a complete response to radiotherapy plus ipilimumab. Here the sequenced sample was peripheral blood, taken from a patient treated with radiotherapy plus ipilimumab. The chain recombines TRBV11-3 with TRBJ2-3, with D unresolved. Here the CDR3 reads CASSFDEDTQYF. The CDR3 bases are TGTGCCAGCAGCTTTGACGAAGATACGCAGTATTTT.